A selection of T cell receptor beta chains follows, all from one sample in a study of cytomegalovirus exposure and HLA in healthy donors. The protocol was immunoSEQ multiplex PCR, while the TCRdb copy is restricted to in-frame clones and leaves out a portion. The sample records about 130,000 clones, roughly 88% being singletons. The sample consisted of PBMCs. The receptor source for this set is a man over 45 in good health and CMV-seronegative. Both conserved end residues are part of each CDR3. The order of the fields is V gene, D gene, clone size, J gene, CDR3 protein, CDR3 DNA. A D gene is named only where the DNA matches it firmly. Not all rows give a size; the values are once, few, many and, for expanded clones, a class.

TRBV28	TRBD1	.	TRBJ1-1	CASSQTGGGNTEAFF	TGTGCCAGCAGTCAAACAGGGGGCGGAAACACTGAAGCTTTCTTT
TRBV11-1	.	.	TRBJ1-5	CASSQNNQPQHF	TGTGCCAGCAGCCAGAACAATCAGCCCCAGCATTTT
TRBV7-2	.	once	TRBJ1-1	CASSLDRFNTEAFF	TGTGCCAGCAGCTTGGACAGATTCAACACTGAAGCTTTCTTT
TRBV6-5	.	.	TRBJ1-5	CASRKQGGRNQPQHF	TGTGCCAGCAGGAAACAGGGTGGGCGCAATCAGCCCCAGCATTTT
TRBV6-6	TRBD1	.	TRBJ1-1	CASSTQDRAPYTEAFF	TGTGCCAGCAGTACCCAGGACAGGGCTCCCTACACTGAAGCTTTCTTT
TRBV4-1	.	few	TRBJ1-3	CASNKLGLPGNTIYF	TGCGCCAGCAACAAACTAGGTCTACCTGGAAACACCATATATTTT
TRBV7-3	.	.	TRBJ2-1	CASSLWGQQLDEQFF	TGTGCCAGCAGCTTATGGGGACAACAACTGGATGAGCAGTTCTTC
TRBV19	TRBD1	.	TRBJ1-4	CASSIAGRGATNEKLFF	TGTGCCAGTAGTATAGCTGGCAGGGGGGCAACTAATGAAAAACTGTTTTTT
TRBV6-5	.	.	TRBJ1-2	CASSADRSKNYGYTF	TGTGCCAGCAGTGCCGACAGGTCTAAAAACTATGGCTACACCTTC
TRBV2	.	.	TRBJ1-5	CASSEKLGGRGQPQHF	TGTGCCAGCAGTGAGAAATTGGGGGGGCGCGGACAGCCCCAGCATTTT
TRBV9	.	.	TRBJ1-1	CASSPTGTEAFF	TGTGCCAGCAGCCCTACGGGTACTGAAGCTTTCTTT
TRBV6-6	.	few	TRBJ1-5	CATTPSADSYQPQHF	TGTGCTACTACCCCGTCCGCGGACAGCTATCAGCCCCAGCATTTT
TRBV19	.	.	TRBJ1-4	CASSIVGSKLFF	TGTGCCAGTAGTATAGTGGGCTCGAAACTGTTTTTT
TRBV6-1	.	.	TRBJ1-3	CAGSETGNTIYF	TGTGCCGGGTCGGAGACTGGAAACACCATATATTTT
TRBV5-1	.	.	TRBJ2-6	CASRQFLATGANVLTF	TGCGCCAGTAGACAATTTCTAGCAACGGGGGCCAACGTCCTGACTTTC
TRBV11-2	.	.	TRBJ1-1	CASSPSWGGRGMNTEAFF	TGTGCCAGCAGCCCTTCGTGGGGGGGGCGCGGTATGAACACTGAAGCTTTCTTT
TRBV19	.	.	TRBJ1-3	CASSTNAGRSGNTIYF	TGTGCCAGTAGTACCAACGCAGGGCGCTCTGGAAACACCATATATTTT
TRBV29-1	.	.	TRBJ2-7	CSVDAPNRAEQYF	TGCAGCGTTGATGCCCCGAACAGGGCCGAGCAGTACTTC
TRBV5-1	.	few	TRBJ1-1	CASSAVMNTEAFF	TGCGCCAGCAGCGCAGTCATGAACACTGAAGCTTTCTTT
TRBV2	TRBD1	few	TRBJ2-7	CASSVTGEVLGF	TGTGCCAGCAGTGTTACAGGGGAAGTCCTAGGGTTC
TRBV19	TRBD2	.	TRBJ2-3	CASTVKAGEATDTQYF	TGTGCCAGTACCGTTAAAGCGGGGGAGGCCACAGATACGCAGTATTTT
TRBV7-9	TRBD2	.	TRBJ2-7	CASTGEGPLYEQYF	TGTGCCAGCACGGGGGAGGGGCCTCTCTACGAGCAGTACTTC
TRBV7-9	.	.	TRBJ1-1	CASSYGGYEAFF	TGTGCCAGCAGCTACGGGGGATATGAAGCTTTCTTT
TRBV11-2	TRBD1	once	TRBJ2-1	CASHPRAGGRDNEQFF	TGTGCCAGCCACCCTCGGGCAGGGGGCCGGGACAATGAGCAGTTCTTC
TRBV12-5	.	.	TRBJ2-2	CASGSGSRAGELFF	TGTGCTAGTGGTTCGGGTTCCCGGGCCGGGGAGCTGTTTTTT
TRBV10-2	TRBD1	few	TRBJ1-1	CASSGDRGPPNTEAFF	TGCGCCAGCAGTGGGGACAGGGGGCCCCCGAACACTGAAGCTTTCTTT
TRBV30	TRBD1	.	TRBJ1-2	CAWSVTGQGSYGYTF	TGTGCCTGGAGTGTAACGGGACAGGGGAGCTATGGCTACACCTTC
TRBV19	.	.	TRBJ2-1	CASRQGMINEQFF	TGTGCCAGCCGTCAGGGGATGATCAATGAGCAGTTCTTC
TRBV5-6	.	.	TRBJ1-2	CASSYIGVLYGYTF	TGTGCCAGCAGTTATATAGGAGTACTCTATGGCTACACCTTC
TRBV7-9	.	.	TRBJ2-7	CASSPAVSSYEQYF	TGTGCCAGCAGCCCAGCGGTGAGCTCCTACGAGCAGTACTTC
TRBV4-3	.	.	TRBJ2-7	CASSQAKGWEQYF	TGCGCCAGCAGCCAAGCAAAGGGGTGGGAGCAGTACTTC
TRBV19	TRBD2	.	TRBJ2-5	CASSIGLAGGGETQYF	TGTGCCAGTAGTATTGGGCTAGCGGGGGGCGGAGAGACCCAGTACTTC
TRBV5-4	.	.	TRBJ1-1	CAHGGMNTEAFF	TGTGCTCACGGAGGGATGAACACTGAAGCTTTCTTT
TRBV21-1	.	.	TRBJ2-5	CASSKLVAAEETQYF	TGTGCCAGCAGCAAATTAGTAGCAGCAGAAGAGACCCAGTACTTC
TRBV5-1	.	.	TRBJ2-1	CASSLSLASSNEQFF	TGCGCCAGCAGCTTGAGTCTAGCGAGTAGTAATGAGCAGTTCTTC
TRBV10-3	.	.	TRBJ2-5	CAIRVGGSETQYF	TGTGCCATCAGAGTTGGGGGGAGTGAGACCCAGTACTTC
TRBV7-2	TRBD1	.	TRBJ2-7	CASSLWTGGGEQYF	TGTGCCAGCAGCTTATGGACAGGGGGCGGCGAGCAGTACTTC
TRBV2	.	few	TRBJ1-4	CASLGVRLFF	TGTGCCAGCCTAGGGGTACGACTGTTTTTT
TRBV5-1	TRBD1	.	TRBJ2-7	CASSQTDRVSYEQYF	TGCGCCAGCAGCCAAACAGACAGGGTATCCTACGAGCAGTACTTC
TRBV2	.	.	TRBJ2-7	CASRGDSYEQYF	TGTGCCAGCAGAGGGGACTCCTACGAGCAGTACTTC
TRBV30	.	.	TRBJ1-2	CAWSVGGGNYGYTF	TGTGCCTGGAGTGTAGGGGGGGGAAACTATGGCTACACCTTC
TRBV2	.	.	TRBJ1-5	CASRATNQPQHF	TGTGCCAGCAGGGCGACAAATCAGCCCCAGCATTTT
TRBV9	TRBD1	.	TRBJ2-2	CASSPRTGDSTGELFF	TGTGCCAGCAGCCCCCGGACAGGGGACTCCACCGGGGAGCTGTTTTTT
TRBV4-3	TRBD1	large	TRBJ1-2	CASSQGGTGGNGYTF	TGCGCCAGCAGCCAAGGCGGGACAGGGGGCAATGGCTACACCTTC
TRBV25-1	.	.	TRBJ1-1	CASSESNTEAFF	TGTGCCAGCAGTGAAAGCAACACTGAAGCTTTCTTT
TRBV27	TRBD1	.	TRBJ2-7	CASSSGTGFYEQYF	TGTGCCAGCAGTTCCGGGACAGGGTTCTACGAGCAGTACTTC
TRBV2	.	.	TRBJ1-5	CASSGQGGNQPQHF	TGTGCCAGCAGTGGGCAGGGCGGCAATCAGCCCCAGCATTTT
TRBV10-1	TRBD1	.	TRBJ2-3	CASSESTAGQGYTDTQYF	TGCGCCAGCAGTGAGTCGACCGCCGGACAGGGTTACACAGATACGCAGTATTTT